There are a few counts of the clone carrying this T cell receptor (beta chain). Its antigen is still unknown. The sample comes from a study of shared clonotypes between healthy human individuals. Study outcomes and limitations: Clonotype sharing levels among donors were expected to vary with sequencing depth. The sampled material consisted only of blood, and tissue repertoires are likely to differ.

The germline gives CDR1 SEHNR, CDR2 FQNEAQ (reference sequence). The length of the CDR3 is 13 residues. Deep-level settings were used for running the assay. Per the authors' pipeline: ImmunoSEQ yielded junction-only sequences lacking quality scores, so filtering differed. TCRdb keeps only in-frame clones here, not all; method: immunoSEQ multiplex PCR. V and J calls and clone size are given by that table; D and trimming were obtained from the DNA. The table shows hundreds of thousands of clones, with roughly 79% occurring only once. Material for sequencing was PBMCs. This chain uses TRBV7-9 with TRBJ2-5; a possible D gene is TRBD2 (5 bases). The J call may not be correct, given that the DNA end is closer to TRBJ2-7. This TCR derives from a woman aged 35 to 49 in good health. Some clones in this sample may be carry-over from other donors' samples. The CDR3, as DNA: TGTGCCAGCAGCCCCTGGGCGGAGGTCGAGCAGTACTTC. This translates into CASSPWAEVEQYF.